This is a list of T cell receptor beta chains from one sample in a study of OX40 agonist ivuxolimab in advanced cancers. The method was immunoSEQ multiplex PCR; TCRdb's version includes in-frame clones alone and lacks a portion of them. There are fewer than 90,000 clones in the sample; approximately 81% occur only once, and approximately 1% lies in the top ten. Sequences were derived from CD4+ or CD8+ T cells sorted from blood, sampled in a trial of the OX40 agonist ivuxolimab. The receptors stem from an adult with an advanced solid tumor such as melanoma, head and neck, liver or kidney cancer. The CDR3 runs from the conserved cysteine through the conserved F or W. D genes are given only for firm matches. Not all rows give a size; the values are once, few, many and, for expanded clones, a class.

J gene | D gene | V gene | clone size | CDR3 protein | CDR3 DNA
TRBJ1-5 | - | TRBV27 | few | CASSLFSPTSSGNQPQHF | TGTGCCAGCAGTTTATTTTCCCCTACGAGTAGTGGCAATCAGCCCCAGCATTTT
TRBJ2-1 | TRBD1 | TRBV7-2 | - | CASTRDRVQGNEQFF | TGTGCCAGCACCAGGGACAGGGTTCAAGGCAATGAGCAGTTCTTC
TRBJ2-1 | TRBD2 | TRBV13 | - | CASSPGGGRRTYNEQFF | TGTGCCAGCAGCCCAGGCGGGGGGCGCCGTACCTACAATGAGCAGTTCTTC
TRBJ1-2 | - | TRBV10-3 | - | CAISERHSDPPHGYTF | TGTGCCATCAGTGAGCGTCACAGCGATCCCCCCCATGGCTACACCTTC
TRBJ1-1 | TRBD1 | TRBV6-5 | - | CASSYADRGPGTEAFF | TGTGCCAGCAGTTACGCCGACAGGGGACCGGGGACTGAAGCTTTCTTT
TRBJ2-2 | - | TRBV7-7 | - | CASSLGGAGELFF | TGTGCCAGCAGCTTAGGAGGGGCCGGGGAGCTGTTTTTT
TRBJ1-3 | - | TRBV7-2 | - | CASSPWGSHGNTIYF | TGTGCCAGCAGCCCCTGGGGGTCTCATGGAAACACCATATATTTT
TRBJ2-4 | - | TRBV21-1 | - | CASSNLQGRAKNIQYF | TGTGCCAGCAGCAACTTACAGGGCCGGGCCAAAAACATTCAGTACTTC
TRBJ2-7 | TRBD1 | TRBV5-5 | - | CASSWGTGYLSYEQYF | TGTGCCAGCAGCTGGGGGACAGGGTACCTCTCCTACGAGCAGTACTTC
TRBJ1-5 | - | TRBV5-1 | - | CASSLGTASNQPQHF | TGCGCCAGCAGCTTGGGGACAGCCTCTAATCAGCCCCAGCATTTT
TRBJ2-5 | TRBD2 | TRBV10-3 | - | CAISDASGEGTQYF | TGTGCCATCAGTGACGCTAGCGGGGAGGGGACCCAGTACTTC
TRBJ2-3 | - | TRBV6-5 | - | CASSLLPKSTDTQYF | TGTGCCAGCAGTTTACTACCCAAATCCACAGATACGCAGTATTTT
TRBJ1-3 | - | TRBV5-1 | few | CASSLIPGADGNTIYF | TGCGCCAGCAGCTTGATTCCGGGGGCGGATGGAAACACCATATATTTT
TRBJ1-2 | TRBD1 | TRBV19 | - | CASSRPGGGTGDYGYTF | TGTGCCAGTAGTAGACCCGGCGGGGGGACAGGGGACTATGGCTACACCTTC
TRBJ1-1 | - | TRBV30 | few | CAWAWGNTEAFF | TGTGCCTGGGCCTGGGGGAACACTGAAGCTTTCTTT
TRBJ2-7 | - | TRBV4-1 | - | CASSQLGRAISYEQYF | TGCGCCAGCAGCCAACTCGGACGGGCGATCTCCTACGAGCAGTACTTC
TRBJ2-3 | - | TRBV11-3 | - | CASSYQATDAQYF | TGTGCCAGCAGCTACCAGGCCACAGATGCGCAGTATTTT
TRBJ1-5 | - | TRBV5-1 | - | CASSLVAGQPQHF | TGCGCCAGCAGCCTTGTGGCGGGACAGCCCCAGCATTTT
TRBJ2-7 | TRBD1 | TRBV7-7 | once | CASSLAQGLYEQYF | TGTGCCAGCAGCTTAGCACAGGGGCTCTACGAGCAGTACTTC
TRBJ1-1 | - | TRBV7-6 | - | CASSLGGRNTEAFF | TGTGCCAGCAGCTTAGGGGGGCGGAACACTGAAGCCTTCTTT
TRBJ2-7 | - | TRBV6-6 | few | CASSYSFGYEQYF | TGTGCCAGCAGTTACTCGTTCGGCTACGAGCAGTACTTC
TRBJ2-5 | TRBD1 | TRBV2 | - | CASSGQGARRWPFETQYF | TGTGCCAGCAGTGGACAGGGGGCTAGGCGCTGGCCGTTTGAGACCCAGTACTTC
TRBJ2-2 | TRBD1 | TRBV7-9 | few | CASSRDRDTGELFF | TGTGCCAGCAGTCGGGACAGGGACACCGGGGAGCTGTTTTTT
TRBJ2-3 | - | TRBV4-2 | - | CASSRWGRNLTDTQYF | TGTGCCAGCAGCCGCTGGGGGCGAAATTTGACAGATACGCAGTATTTT
TRBJ1-2 | TRBD1 | TRBV29-1 | - | CSVITGGGNSGYTF | TGCAGCGTCATAACAGGGGGCGGTAATAGTGGCTACACCTTC
TRBJ2-7 | - | TRBV6-5 | - | CASSEWYEQYF | TGTGCCAGCAGTGAATGGTACGAGCAGTACTTC
TRBJ1-2 | - | TRBV7-8 | - | CASSLERGDYTF | TGTGCCAGCAGCTTAGAGAGGGGGGACTACACCTTC
TRBJ1-5 | - | TRBV19 | - | CARGGHQPQHF | TGTGCCAGAGGAGGACATCAGCCCCAGCATTTT
TRBJ1-3 | - | TRBV5-8 | - | CASSLSGAGNTIYF | TGTGCCAGCAGCTTGTCCGGGGCTGGAAACACCATATATTTT
TRBJ2-3 | - | TRBV7-2 | - | CASSLGTGKSDTQYF | TGTGCCAGCAGCCTAGGGACGGGGAAGTCAGATACGCAGTATTTT
TRBJ2-4 | TRBD2 | TRBV5-4 | - | CASSLVLRGGENIQYF | TGTGCCAGCAGCTTGGTTCTGCGGGGGGGCGAAAACATTCAGTACTTC
TRBJ1-4 | - | TRBV7-9 | - | CASSLRQTNEKLFF | TGTGCCAGCAGCTTAAGGCAGACCAATGAAAAACTGTTTTTT
TRBJ1-5 | - | TRBV7-2 | - | CASSPGGSSNQPQHF | TGTGCCAGCAGCCCCGGGGGTAGTAGCAATCAGCCCCAGCATTTT
TRBJ2-6 | TRBD1 | TRBV19 | - | CASSVEGLRTGGSGANVLTF | TGTGCCAGTAGTGTCGAAGGTTTGAGGACAGGGGGCTCTGGGGCCAACGTCCTGACTTTC
TRBJ2-2 | TRBD1 | TRBV27 | - | CASSMTGSNTGELFF | TGTGCCAGCAGTATGACAGGGTCGAACACCGGGGAGCTGTTTTTT
TRBJ2-3 | - | TRBV5-5 | - | CASSLGGLGTDTQYF | TGTGCCAGCAGCTTGGGGGGGTTGGGCACAGATACGCAGTATTTT
TRBJ1-5 | - | TRBV27 | - | CASGSTEYNQPQHF | TGTGCCAGCGGGTCGACAGAATACAATCAGCCCCAGCATTTT
TRBJ2-3 | - | TRBV11-2 | - | CASSAGAHLTDTQYF | TGTGCCAGCAGCGCCGGGGCCCATCTCACAGATACGCAGTATTTT
TRBJ2-2 | TRBD1 | TRBV2 | - | CASSDRTGGLGELFF | TGTGCCAGCAGTGACCGGACAGGGGGCCTCGGGGAGCTGTTTTTT
TRBJ2-7 | - | TRBV6-4 | - | CASSAQEGYEQYF | TGTGCCAGCAGTGCCCAGGAGGGGTACGAGCAGTACTTC
TRBJ2-5 | - | TRBV11-2 | once | CASSLGGGPAETQYF | TGTGCCAGCAGCTTAGGGGGGGGGCCGGCGGAGACCCAGTACTTC
TRBJ1-2 | TRBD1 | TRBV29-1 | - | CSVVPVGFQGAPRGGYTF | TGCAGCGTTGTACCCGTGGGTTTCCAGGGGGCGCCGAGGGGTGGCTACACCTTC
TRBJ1-5 | - | TRBV19 | - | CASRTRGPQHF | TGTGCCAGTAGGACCCGGGGGCCCCAGCATTTT
TRBJ1-5 | TRBD1 | TRBV27 | - | CASSANRGNQPQHF | TGTGCCAGCAGTGCCAACAGGGGGAATCAGCCCCAGCATTTT
TRBJ2-7 | - | TRBV6-1 | - | CASSEFGGKIYEQYF | TGTGCCAGCAGTGAATTCGGAGGGAAGATCTACGAGCAGTACTTC
TRBJ2-3 | - | TRBV7-2 | - | CASSFSGDTQYF | TGTGCCAGCAGCTTTAGTGGAGATACGCAGTATTTT
TRBJ2-3 | - | TRBV29-1 | - | CSVEVGAGDTQYF | TGCAGCGTTGAGGTGGGGGCGGGAGATACGCAGTATTTT
TRBJ2-7 | TRBD1 | TRBV29-1 | - | CSVEVGGQGASYEQYF | TGCAGCGTTGAAGTTGGGGGACAGGGGGCCTCCTACGAGCAGTACTTC
TRBJ1-5 | - | TRBV5-1 | - | CASSLNAGGNQPQHF | TGCGCCAGCAGCTTGAATGCTGGAGGCAATCAGCCCCAGCATTTT